This entry lists 24 T cell receptor beta chains sequenced from one sample in a study of cytomegalovirus exposure and HLA in healthy donors. Both 60 Vbeta primers and 13 Jbeta primers went into the PCR. The method was immunoSEQ multiplex PCR; TCRdb's version includes in-frame clones alone and lacks a portion of them. This sample has some 190,000 clones, with around 80% found just once. Source material: PBMCs. Every receptor here comes from a girl aged 5 to 17 in good health and CMV-seropositive.

The chain has TRBV10-3 and TRBJ2-3; 10 bases agree with TRBD2. Losses at the gene ends were 10 bases for V and 4 bases for J; bases not matched to a gene: 5. CDR1 is ENHRY and CDR2 is SYGVKD in the germline V gene. The CDR3 extends over 13 amino acids. The CDR3 reads CASVAGGADTQYF. CDR3 nucleotides: TGTGCCAGTGTAGCGGGAGGCGCAGATACGCAGTATTTT.

J is TRBJ2-5 and V is TRBV6-5, with a tentative D call TRBD1 (5 bases). The DNA end favors TRBJ2-7, so the J call may be wrong. The germline CDR1 and CDR2 sequences are MNHEY and SVGAGI. The CDR3 spans 13 residues. The CDR3 here is CASSYRQGHEQYF. As DNA, the CDR3 is TGTGCCAGCAGTTATAGGCAGGGCCACGAGCAGTACTTC.

This CDR3 reads CASSFYRDRAYEQYF. CDR3 in DNA: TGCGCCAGCTCCTTCTACCGGGACAGGGCGTACGAGCAGTACTTC. The chain employs TRBV23-1 and TRBJ2-7; the match to TRBD1 covers 9 bases. TRBV23-1 is an ORF, with its function uncertain. With 8 bases clipped from V and 4 bases from J, the junction kept 12 bases outside the gene matches. This CDR3 is 15 amino acids long.

The gene calls are TRBV5-4 and TRBJ2-1; 7 nucleotides align to TRBD2. The V gene's germline CDR1 is SGHNT and CDR2 YYREEE (reference sequence). The CDR3 sequence is 16 residues long. Trimming removed 4 bases from V and 6 bases from J; junction bases left unmatched: 13. CDR3 in DNA: TGTGCCAGCAGCCCCGAAGGACTAGTAGGGTTCAATGAGCAGTTCTTC. It specifies CASSPEGLVGFNEQFF.

The rearrangement uses TRBV27 and TRBJ2-7; 11 bases are a match to TRBD1. Germline CDR1 MNHEY, CDR2 SMNVEV (reference sequence). The CDR3 is made up of 16 amino acids. The ends lost 6 bases at V and 3 bases at J; junction bases unmatched: 10. This CDR3 is CASSYAGTGGYYEQYF. In DNA form, the CDR3 reads TGTGCCAGCAGCTACGCCGGGACAGGGGGATACTACGAGCAGTACTTC.

This chain connects TRBV29-1 to TRBJ1-1; D is possibly TRBD1 (6 bases). V was pared by 4 bases and J by 6 bases, with 9 bases between. The CDR3 has 11 residues. Germline V gene data show CDR1 as SQVTM and CDR2 as ANQGSEA. CDR3: CSVGRTAEAFF. The CDR3 nucleotides are TGCAGCGTTGGTCGGACAGCTGAAGCTTTCTTT.

The CDR3 is CASLTGENTEAFF. CDR3 nucleotides: TGTGCCAGCCTCACAGGGGAGAACACTGAAGCTTTCTTT. The chain joins TRBV7-9 to TRBJ1-1, with 7 positions matching TRBD1. Germline-derived CDR1 and CDR2 are SEHNR and FQNEAQ (reference sequence). With V trimmed by 8 bases and J by 1 base, 4 bases remained unmatched. The CDR3 length is 13 residues.

The gene calls are TRBV10-3 and TRBJ1-3; 8 bases agree with TRBD1. The V segment lost 6 bases and the J segment 2 bases; nucleotides outside the gene matches: 3. The CDR3 is made up of 14 amino acids. Germline CDR1 ENHRY, CDR2 SYGVKD. In DNA form, the CDR3 reads TGTGCCATCAGGGGACAGGCGGCTGGAAACACCATATATTTT. Translated, it gives CAIRGQAAGNTIYF.

This chain uses TRBV11-2 with TRBJ2-1; 11 positions match TRBD2. This CDR3 contains 15 residues. Germline V gene lookup returns CDR1 SGHAT and CDR2 FQNNGV. V lost 8 bases and J lost 4; bases outside the gene matches: 7. This CDR3 is CASAWASGRYNEQFF. CDR3 nucleotides: TGTGCCAGCGCGTGGGCTAGCGGGAGGTACAATGAGCAGTTCTTC.

This clone was detected a few times. The chain is built from TRBV6-1 and TRBJ2-3, with 12 positions matching TRBD2. V lost 3 bases to trimming and J lost 4 bases; unmatched junction nucleotides: 5. CDR1 and CDR2 from the germline V gene are MNHNS and SASEGT. The CDR3 is made up of 16 amino acids. The CDR3 DNA follows: TGTGCCAGCAGTGACCAGACTAGCGGGGGTCCAGATACGCAGTATTTT. Its translation is CASSDQTSGGPDTQYF.

The chain links TRBV19 to TRBJ2-2; 8 nucleotides align to TRBD2. CDR3 length equals 16 residues. V trimming: 3 bases; J trimming: 6 bases; junction bases outside the gene matches: 9. The germline CDR1 and CDR2 sequences are LNHDA and SQIVND (reference sequence). Here the CDR3 DNA reads TGTGCCAGTAGTATCATAAGCGGGAGCGGCGCCGGGGAGCTGTTTTTT. Protein: CASSIISGSGAGELFF.

As regards this clone: Germline is not matched at one junction end, which may reflect a read error. The chain carries TRBV7-7 and TRBJ2-7; 7 bases are shared with TRBD1. Germline-derived CDR1 and CDR2 are SSHAT and FNYEAQ (reference sequence). This CDR3 region has 13 residues. In DNA, the CDR3 is TGTGCTAGCAGCTCCGGACAGGTGGGGGAGCAGTACTTC. It is translated as CASSSGQVGEQYF.

This clone was recorded once. The chain uses TRBV7-9 and TRBJ2-7; possible D gene TRBD2, 6 bases. The CDR3 sequence is 14 residues long. Trimming removed 1 base from V and 5 bases from J, with 12 bases in between. Germline V gene sequence: CDR1 SEHNR, CDR2 FQNEAQ (reference sequence). The CDR3 DNA follows: TGTGCCAGCAGCTTAGGTTCGGCGGGGCACGAGCAGTACTTC. It encodes CASSLGSAGHEQYF.

Here the CDR3 reads CASQRGAGSLGDEQFF. CDR3 DNA sequence: TGTGCCAGCCAAAGGGGAGCGGGGAGTCTTGGCGATGAGCAGTTCTTC. The chain joins TRBV5-4 to TRBJ2-1; TRBD2 matches at 7 bases. V was clipped by 7 bases and J by 8 bases; unmatched bases: 18. There are 16 residues in the CDR3. CDR1 SGHNT and CDR2 YYREEE come from the germline V gene (reference sequence).

The rearrangement uses TRBV2 and TRBJ1-5; a weak D match, TRBD1 (5 bases). The V gene lost 6 bases and the J gene lost 6 bases, with 9 bases spanning the gap. This CDR3 has 12 residues. Germline V lookup: CDR1 SNHLY, CDR2 FYNNEI. The CDR3 coding sequence is TGTGCCAGCAGGGCGGGGGTTCAGCCCCAGCATTTT. Translating it yields CASRAGVQPQHF. Full variable domain (outside the CDR3, taken from reference TRBV2 and TRBJ1-5): EPEVTQTPSHQVTQMGQEVILRCVPISNHLYFYWYRQILGQKVEFLVSFYNNEISEKSEIFDDQFSVERPDGSNFTLKIRSTKLEDSAMYFCASRAGVQPQHFGDGTRLSIL.

The chain couples TRBV6-6 to TRBJ2-7; TRBD2 matches at 7 bases. CDR1 is MNHNY and CDR2 is SVGAGI in the germline V gene (reference sequence). There are 13 residues in the CDR3. The V segment lost 3 bases and the J segment 7 bases; nucleotides outside the gene matches: 6. CDR3 bases: TGTGCCAGCAGTTATTCAATCGGGGGGGAGCAGTACTTC. This sequence encodes CASSYSIGGEQYF.

The chain employs TRBV6-1 and TRBJ2-7; D may be TRBD1 (5 bases). The V gene's germline CDR1 is MNHNS and CDR2 SASEGT. Trimming cost V 3 bases and J 2 bases, with 11 bases left between them. There are 14 residues in the CDR3. This CDR3 reads CASSEGRGAYEQYF. CDR3 DNA: TGTGCCAGCAGTGAGGGTAGGGGTGCCTACGAGCAGTACTTC.

This clone came up once. The V gene is TRBV30, the J gene TRBJ2-5, with 7 nucleotides matching TRBD1. The DNA end lines up better with TRBJ2-7; the J call may be wrong. CDR1 and CDR2 (germline): GTSNPN, SVGIG (reference sequence). This CDR3 has 14 amino acids. The CDR3 coding sequence is TGTGCCTGGAGTGTTGGCCAGGGGGCCTACGAGCAGTACTTC. It yields the protein CAWSVGQGAYEQYF.

The CDR3 region is CASSPGQTGLTEGYTF. The CDR3 nucleotides are TGCGCCAGCAGCCCCGGGCAGACAGGGCTTACTGAGGGCTACACCTTC. V is TRBV5-1 and J is TRBJ1-2, with 7 nucleotides matching TRBD1. The CDR3 has 16 residues. V shed 4 bases, J shed 8 bases, and the junction held 17 bases outside the gene matches. Germline lookup yields CDR1 SGHRS and CDR2 YFSETQ. The variable domain in full, completed from reference TRBV5-1 and TRBJ1-2, reads KAGVTQTPRYLIKTRGQQVTLSCSPISGHRSVSWYQQTPGQGLQFLFEYFSETQRNKGNFPGRFSGRQFSNSRSEMNVSTLELGDSALYLCASSPGQTGLTEGYTFGSGTRLTVV.

This chain connects TRBV28 to TRBJ1-2, with D possibly TRBD1 on 5 matching bases. This CDR3 is 14 amino acids long. From germline, CDR1 is MDHEN and CDR2 SYDVKM. V was shortened by 6 bases and J by 4 bases, with 15 bases between the two germline ends. In nucleotides, the CDR3 is TGTGCCAGCAGACTCGGGGGGGGAAGCTATGGCTACACCTTC. This codes for CASRLGGGSYGYTF.

With regard to this clone: Since the CDR3 does not end with the conserved phenylalanine or tryptophan, this likely comes from a read error. V and J are TRBV13 and TRBJ2-7; perhaps TRBD2 as D (5 bases). The germline V and J ends were trimmed by 0 bases and 0 bases, with 6 bases remaining between them. The germline V gene encodes CDR1 PRHDT and CDR2 FYEKMQ (reference sequence). This CDR3 has 14 residues. The DNA of the CDR3 is TGTGCCAGCAGCTTAGGGGACTTCTCCTACGAGCAGTACCTC. It translates to CASSLGDFSYEQYL.

The rearrangement joins TRBV5-1 to TRBJ1-4, with TRBD1 matching 10 bases. J was trimmed by 2 bases and V by 2 bases; bases with no gene match: 6. Germline CDR1 is SGHRS and CDR2 is YFSETQ. The CDR3 is made up of 17 amino acids. CDR3 sequence: CASSLGQGVATNEKLFF. In DNA form, the CDR3 reads TGCGCCAGCAGCTTAGGACAGGGGGTCGCGACTAATGAAAAACTGTTTTTT. Full variable domain (outside the CDR3, taken from reference TRBV5-1 and TRBJ1-4): KAGVTQTPRYLIKTRGQQVTLSCSPISGHRSVSWYQQTPGQGLQFLFEYFSETQRNKGNFPGRFSGRQFSNSRSEMNVSTLELGDSALYLCASSLGQGVATNEKLFFGSGTQLSVL.

This chain links TRBV4-3 with TRBJ1-5; 8 bases match TRBD1. There are 16 residues in the CDR3. CDR1 is LGHNA, CDR2 YSLEER, per germline. With V trimmed by 4 bases and J by 1 base, 6 bases remained unmatched. The CDR3 sequence is CASSLGTGGSNQPQHF. The DNA of the CDR3 is TGCGCCAGCAGCCTTGGGACAGGAGGAAGCAATCAGCCCCAGCATTTT.

Notes on this clone: The same CDR3 arises from other DNA sequences in this sample as well. The chain uses TRBV7-9 and TRBJ1-4; 9 nucleotides agree with TRBD1. Per the germline V gene, CDR1 is SEHNR and CDR2 is FQNEAQ (reference sequence). This CDR3 is 14 amino acids long. The ends lost 5 bases at V and 4 bases at J; junction bases unmatched: 2. Written as DNA, the CDR3 is TGTGCCAGCAGCCTGGGACAGGGTAATGAAAAACTGTTTTTT. It is translated as CASSLGQGNEKLFF.